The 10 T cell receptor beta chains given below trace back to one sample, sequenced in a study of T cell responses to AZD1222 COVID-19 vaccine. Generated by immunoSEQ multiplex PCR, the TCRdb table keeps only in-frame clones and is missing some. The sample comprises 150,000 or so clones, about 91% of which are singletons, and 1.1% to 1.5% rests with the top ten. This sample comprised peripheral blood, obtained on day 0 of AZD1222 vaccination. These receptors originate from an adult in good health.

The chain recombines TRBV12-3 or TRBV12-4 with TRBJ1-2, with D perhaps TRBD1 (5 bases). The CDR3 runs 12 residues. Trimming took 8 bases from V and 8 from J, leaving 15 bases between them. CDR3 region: CASQDRGQGYTF. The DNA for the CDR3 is TGTGCCAGCCAGGATCGGGGCCAGGGCTACACCTTC.

This CDR3 reads CASSILQGLLSGANVLTF. The CDR3 DNA reads as TGTGCCAGTAGTATCCTCCAGGGCTTACTATCTGGGGCCAACGTCCTGACTTTC. The V gene is TRBV19, the J gene TRBJ2-6, with TRBD1 as a possible D gene (5 bases). The CDR3 is 18 amino acids. The germline V gene encodes CDR1 LNHDA and CDR2 SQIVND (reference sequence). V was trimmed by 3 bases and J by 1 base, leaving 16 bases between them.

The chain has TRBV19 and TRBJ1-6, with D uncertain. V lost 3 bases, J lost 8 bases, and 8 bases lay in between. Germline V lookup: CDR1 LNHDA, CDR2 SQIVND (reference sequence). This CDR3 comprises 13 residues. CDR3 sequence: CASSIGKDSPLHF. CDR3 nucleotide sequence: TGTGCCAGTAGTATTGGAAAGGATTCACCCCTCCACTTT.

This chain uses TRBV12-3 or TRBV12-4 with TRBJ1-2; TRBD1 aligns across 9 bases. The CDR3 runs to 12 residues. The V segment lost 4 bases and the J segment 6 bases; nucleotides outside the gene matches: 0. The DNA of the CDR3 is TGTGCCAGCAGTTGGACAGGGGATGGCTACACCTTC. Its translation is CASSWTGDGYTF.

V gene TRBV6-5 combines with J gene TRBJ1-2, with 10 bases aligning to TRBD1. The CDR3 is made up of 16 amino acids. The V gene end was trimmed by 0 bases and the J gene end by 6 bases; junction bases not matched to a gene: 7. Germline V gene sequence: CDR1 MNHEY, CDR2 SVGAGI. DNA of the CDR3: TGTGCCAGCAGTTACTCCCCCGGGACAGGGGAGGATGGCTACACCTTC. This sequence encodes CASSYSPGTGEDGYTF.

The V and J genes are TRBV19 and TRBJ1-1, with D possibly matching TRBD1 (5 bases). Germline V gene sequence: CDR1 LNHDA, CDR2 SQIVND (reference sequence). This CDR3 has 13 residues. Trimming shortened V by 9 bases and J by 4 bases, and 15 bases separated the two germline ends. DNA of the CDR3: TGTGCCAGCACCGACAGTCGGGGCACTGAAGCTTTCTTT. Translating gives CASTDSRGTEAFF.

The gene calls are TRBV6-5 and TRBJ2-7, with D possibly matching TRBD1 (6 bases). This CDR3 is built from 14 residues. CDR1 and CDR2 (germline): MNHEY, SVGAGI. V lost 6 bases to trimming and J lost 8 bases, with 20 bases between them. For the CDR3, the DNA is TGTGCCAGCAGCCCCGGGACAACCAAATACAAGCAGTACTTC. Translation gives CASSPGTTKYKQYF.

The DNA for the CDR3 is TGTGCCAGCTGGGGAAACTATGGCTACACCTTC. Translating it yields CASWGNYGYTF. The chain carries TRBV27 and TRBJ1-2; no firm D call. V lost 8 bases and J 2 bases, leaving 6 bases between the germline ends. The CDR3 extends over 11 amino acids. Per germline, CDR1 MNHEY and CDR2 SMNVEV (reference sequence).

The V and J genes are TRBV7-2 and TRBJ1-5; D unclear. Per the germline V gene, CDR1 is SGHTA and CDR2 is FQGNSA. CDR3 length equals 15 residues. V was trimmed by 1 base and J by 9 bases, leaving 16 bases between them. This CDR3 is CASSLGHGLATPQHF. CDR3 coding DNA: TGTGCCAGCAGCTTAGGGCACGGACTAGCTACGCCCCAGCATTTT.

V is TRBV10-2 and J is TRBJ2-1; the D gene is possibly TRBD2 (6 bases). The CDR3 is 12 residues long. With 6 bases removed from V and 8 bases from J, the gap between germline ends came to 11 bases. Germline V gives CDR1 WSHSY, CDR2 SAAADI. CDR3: CASRDYSHEQFF. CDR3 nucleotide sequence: TGCGCCAGCAGGGACTACAGTCATGAGCAGTTCTTC.